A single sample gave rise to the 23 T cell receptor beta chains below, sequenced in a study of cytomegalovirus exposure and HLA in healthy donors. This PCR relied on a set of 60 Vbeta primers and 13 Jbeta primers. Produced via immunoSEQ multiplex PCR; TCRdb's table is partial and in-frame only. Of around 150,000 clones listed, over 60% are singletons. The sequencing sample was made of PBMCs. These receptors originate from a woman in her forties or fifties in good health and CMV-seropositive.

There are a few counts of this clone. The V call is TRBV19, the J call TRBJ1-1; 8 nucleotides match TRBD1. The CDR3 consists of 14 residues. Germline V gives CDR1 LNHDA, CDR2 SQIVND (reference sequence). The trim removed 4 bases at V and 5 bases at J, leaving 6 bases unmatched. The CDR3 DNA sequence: TGTGCCAGTAGTAGCAGGGGGCGGAGAACTGAAGCTTTCTTT. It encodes CASSSRGRRTEAFF.

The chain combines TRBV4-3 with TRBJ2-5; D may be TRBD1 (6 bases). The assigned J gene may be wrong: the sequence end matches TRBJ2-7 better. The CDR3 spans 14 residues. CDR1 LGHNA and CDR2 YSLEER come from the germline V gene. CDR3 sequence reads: CASSQGTGIYEQYF. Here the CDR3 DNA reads TGCGCCAGCAGCCAAGGTACAGGGATCTACGAGCAGTACTTC.

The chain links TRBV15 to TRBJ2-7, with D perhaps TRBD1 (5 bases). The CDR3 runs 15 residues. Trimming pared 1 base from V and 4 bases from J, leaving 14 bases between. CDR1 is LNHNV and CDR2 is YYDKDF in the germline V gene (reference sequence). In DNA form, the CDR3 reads TGTGCCACCAGCAGAGGCTGGGGCATCGGGTACGAGCAGTACTTC. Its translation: CATSRGWGIGYEQYF.

CDR3 DNA: TGTGCCAGCAGCTTCACGGGGAGGGCTGAAGCTTTCTTT. It translates to CASSFTGRAEAFF. The genes are TRBV7-9 and TRBJ1-1; D is uncertain. Germline-derived CDR1 and CDR2 are SEHNR and FQNEAQ (reference sequence). Between the trimmed V and J ends, which lost 3 bases and 6 bases, there was a span of 11 bases. The CDR3 is 13 residues long.

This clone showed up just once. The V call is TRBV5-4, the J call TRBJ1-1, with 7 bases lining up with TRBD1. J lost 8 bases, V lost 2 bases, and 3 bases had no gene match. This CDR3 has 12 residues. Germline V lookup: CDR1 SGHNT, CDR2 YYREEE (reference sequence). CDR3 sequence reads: CASSFGTAEAFF. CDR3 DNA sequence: TGTGCCAGCAGCTTTGGGACAGCCGAAGCTTTCTTT.

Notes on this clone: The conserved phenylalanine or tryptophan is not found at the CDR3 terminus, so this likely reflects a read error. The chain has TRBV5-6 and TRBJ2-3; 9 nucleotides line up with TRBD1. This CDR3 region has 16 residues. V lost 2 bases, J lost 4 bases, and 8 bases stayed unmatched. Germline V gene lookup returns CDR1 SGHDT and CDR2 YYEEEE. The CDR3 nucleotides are TGTGCCAGCAGCTTCTACCTGACAGGGGGGGCAGATACGCAGTATGTT. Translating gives CASSFYLTGGADTQYV.

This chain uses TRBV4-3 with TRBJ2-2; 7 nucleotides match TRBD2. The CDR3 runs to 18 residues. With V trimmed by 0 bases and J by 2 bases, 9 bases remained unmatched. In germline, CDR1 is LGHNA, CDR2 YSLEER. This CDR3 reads CASSQERLAPFNTGELFF. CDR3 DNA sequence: TGCGCCAGCAGCCAAGAAAGACTAGCCCCCTTCAACACCGGGGAGCTGTTTTTT.

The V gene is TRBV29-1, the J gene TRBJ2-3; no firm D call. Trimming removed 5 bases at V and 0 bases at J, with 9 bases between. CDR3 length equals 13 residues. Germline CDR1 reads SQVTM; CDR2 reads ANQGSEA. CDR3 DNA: TGCAGCGTTTCCCCCCAGAGCACAGATACGCAGTATTTT. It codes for CSVSPQSTDTQYF.

CDR3 nucleotide sequence: TGTGCCAGCCAAGCGACAGGGGGCAGTTCACCCCTCCACTTT. It yields the protein CASQATGGSSPLHF. The chain combines TRBV7-9 with TRBJ1-6; 10 positions match TRBD1. Germline V gives CDR1 SEHNR, CDR2 FQNEAQ (reference sequence). The CDR3 length is 14 residues. V lost 8 bases and J lost 9; bases outside the gene matches: 7.

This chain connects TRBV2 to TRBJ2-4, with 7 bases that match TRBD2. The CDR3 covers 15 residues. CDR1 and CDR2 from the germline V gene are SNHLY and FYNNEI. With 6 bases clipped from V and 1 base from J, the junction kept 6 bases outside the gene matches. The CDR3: CASRIGGGAKNIQYF. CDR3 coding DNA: TGTGCCAGCAGGATTGGGGGAGGGGCCAAAAACATTCAGTACTTC.

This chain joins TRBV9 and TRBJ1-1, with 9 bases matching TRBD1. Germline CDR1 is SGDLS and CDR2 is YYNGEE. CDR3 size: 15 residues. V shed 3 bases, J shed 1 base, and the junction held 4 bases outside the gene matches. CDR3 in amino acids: CASSATGQGNTEAFF. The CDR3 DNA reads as TGTGCCAGCAGCGCCACGGGACAGGGGAACACTGAAGCTTTCTTT.

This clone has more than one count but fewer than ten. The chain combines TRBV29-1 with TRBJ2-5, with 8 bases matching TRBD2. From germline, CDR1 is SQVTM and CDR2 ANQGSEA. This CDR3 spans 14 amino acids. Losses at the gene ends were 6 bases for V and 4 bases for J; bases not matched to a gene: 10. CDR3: CSVPLAVAGETQYF. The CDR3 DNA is TGCAGCGTCCCACTAGCGGTTGCCGGAGAGACCCAGTACTTC.

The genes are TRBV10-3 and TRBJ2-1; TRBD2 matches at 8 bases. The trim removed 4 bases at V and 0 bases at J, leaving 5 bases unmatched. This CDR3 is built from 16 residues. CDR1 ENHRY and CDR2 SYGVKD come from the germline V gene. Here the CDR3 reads CAISVGSGSSYNEQFF. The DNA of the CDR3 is TGTGCCATCAGTGTGGGGAGCGGGAGCTCCTACAATGAGCAGTTCTTC.

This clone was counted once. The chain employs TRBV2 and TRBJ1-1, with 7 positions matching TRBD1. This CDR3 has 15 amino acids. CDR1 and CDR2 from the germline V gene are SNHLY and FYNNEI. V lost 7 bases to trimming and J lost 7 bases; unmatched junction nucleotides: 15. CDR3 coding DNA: TGTGCCAGCACCGAGACCTCGACAGGGTTTGATGAAGCTTTCTTT. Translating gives CASTETSTGFDEAFF. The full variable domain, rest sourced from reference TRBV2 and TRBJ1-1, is EPEVTQTPSHQVTQMGQEVILRCVPISNHLYFYWYRQILGQKVEFLVSFYNNEISEKSEIFDDQFSVERPDGSNFTLKIRSTKLEDSAMYFCASTETSTGFDEAFFGQGTRLTVV.

This chain's CDR3 is CAWSGGENTEAFF. For the CDR3, the DNA is TGTGCCTGGAGTGGGGGGGAGAACACTGAAGCTTTCTTT. The chain recombines TRBV30 with TRBJ1-1, with TRBD1 as a possible D gene (5 bases). V was pared by 1 base and J by 1 base, with 7 bases between. The CDR3 covers 13 residues. Germline loops: CDR1 GTSNPN, CDR2 SVGIG (reference sequence).

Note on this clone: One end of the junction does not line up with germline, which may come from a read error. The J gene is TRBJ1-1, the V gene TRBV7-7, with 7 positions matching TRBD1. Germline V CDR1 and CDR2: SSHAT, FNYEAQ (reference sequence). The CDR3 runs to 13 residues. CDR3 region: CASSLSGGTEAFF. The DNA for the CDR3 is TGTGCTAGCAGCTTATCAGGGGGCACTGAAGCTTTCTTT.

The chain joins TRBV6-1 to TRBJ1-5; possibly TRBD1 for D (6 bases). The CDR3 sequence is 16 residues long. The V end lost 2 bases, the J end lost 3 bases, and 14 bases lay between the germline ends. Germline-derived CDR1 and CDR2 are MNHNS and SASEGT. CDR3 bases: TGTGCCAGCAGTGAAAGCAGAGGACAGATCAATCAGCCCCAGCATTTT. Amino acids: CASSESRGQINQPQHF.

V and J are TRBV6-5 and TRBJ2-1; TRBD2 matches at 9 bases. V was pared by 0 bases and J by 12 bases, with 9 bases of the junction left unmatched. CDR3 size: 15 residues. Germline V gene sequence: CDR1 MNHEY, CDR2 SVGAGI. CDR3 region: CASSYSGALAGLQFF. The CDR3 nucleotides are TGTGCCAGCAGTTACTCGGGGGCCCTAGCGGGATTGCAGTTCTTC.

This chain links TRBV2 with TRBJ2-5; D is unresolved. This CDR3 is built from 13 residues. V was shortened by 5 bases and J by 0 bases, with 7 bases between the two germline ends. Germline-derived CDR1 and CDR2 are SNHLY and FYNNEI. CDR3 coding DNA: TGTGCCAGCAGTTCGACTTACCAAGAGACCCAGTACTTC. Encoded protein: CASSSTYQETQYF.

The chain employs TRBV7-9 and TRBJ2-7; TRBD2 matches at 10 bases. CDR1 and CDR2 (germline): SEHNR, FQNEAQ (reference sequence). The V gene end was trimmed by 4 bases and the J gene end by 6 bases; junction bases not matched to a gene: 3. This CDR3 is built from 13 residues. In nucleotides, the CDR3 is TGTGCCAGCAGCTCTGGGACTAGCGCCGAGCAGTACTTC. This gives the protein CASSSGTSAEQYF.

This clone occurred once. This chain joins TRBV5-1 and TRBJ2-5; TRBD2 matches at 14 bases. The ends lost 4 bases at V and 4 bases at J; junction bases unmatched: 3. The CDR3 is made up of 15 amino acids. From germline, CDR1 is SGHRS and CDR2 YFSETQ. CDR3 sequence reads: CASSLGLAGGETQYF. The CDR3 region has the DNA TGCGCCAGCAGCCTCGGACTAGCGGGAGGAGAGACCCAGTACTTC.

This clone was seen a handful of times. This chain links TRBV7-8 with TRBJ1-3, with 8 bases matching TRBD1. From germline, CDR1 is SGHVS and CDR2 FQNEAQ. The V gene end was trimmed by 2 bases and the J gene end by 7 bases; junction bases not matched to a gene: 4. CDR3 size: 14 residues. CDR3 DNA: TGTGCCAGCAGCTTATCAGGGGGCGCGAACACCATATATTTT. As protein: CASSLSGGANTIYF.

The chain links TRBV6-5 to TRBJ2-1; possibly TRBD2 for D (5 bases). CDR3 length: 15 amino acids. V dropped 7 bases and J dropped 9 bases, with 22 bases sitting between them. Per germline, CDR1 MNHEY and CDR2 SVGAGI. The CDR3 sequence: CASTPSSGKKSEQFF. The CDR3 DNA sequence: TGTGCCAGCACTCCCTCATCCGGGAAGAAGAGTGAGCAGTTCTTC.